Listed below are T cell receptor beta chains from one sample, sequenced in a study of T cells in Graves' hyperthyroidism and ophthalmopathy. Each CDR3 protein gets one entry after TCRdb re-called the multiplex PCR reads with MiXCR. The sample includes about 400,000 distinct CDR3 sequences, 15% of them seen just once. Sequencing used blood. These receptors were collected from a woman in her twenties or thirties with Graves' hyperthyroidism. The CDR3 runs from the conserved cysteine through the conserved F or W. A D gene is named only where the DNA matches it firmly. Not all rows give a size; the values are once, few, many and, for expanded clones, a class.

clone size,D gene,J gene,V gene,CDR3 protein,CDR3 DNA
.,.,TRBJ1-5,TRBV20-1,CSARTRSTSQPQHF,TGCAGTGCTAGGACCCGTTCTACGTCCCAGCCCCAGCATTTT
.,TRBD2,TRBJ2-7,TRBV4-1,CASSRGSSGRGEQYF,TGCGCCAGCAGTCGGGGCTCTAGCGGGAGGGGGGAGCAGTACTTC
many,.,TRBJ1-2,TRBV20-1,CSARETGTTNYGYTF,TGCAGTGCTAGAGAGACCGGGACAACTAACTATGGCTACACCTTC
.,TRBD1,TRBJ2-7,TRBV7-6,CASSSSTGGFTEQYF,TGTGCCAGCAGCTCGTCGACAGGGGGCTTTACCGAGCAGTACTTC
.,.,TRBJ2-6,TRBV11-2,CASSLGSRVSSGANVLTF,TGTGCCAGCAGCTTAGGGTCCAGGGTGAGCTCTGGGGCCAACGTCCTGACTTTC
many,TRBD2,TRBJ2-3,TRBV2,CASSVLGGGSSTDTQYF,TGTGCCAGCAGTGTTTTGGGGGGAGGGTCTAGCACAGATACGCAGTATTTT
.,.,TRBJ1-1,TRBV11-2,CASTRFGVGGEAFF,TGTGCCAGCACCCGTTTTGGGGTCGGGGGAGAAGCTTTCTTT
few,.,TRBJ1-3,TRBV3-1,CASTTGTLRSGNTIYF,TGTGCCAGCACAACCGGGACTTTACGCTCTGGAAACACCATATATTTT
few,.,TRBJ2-7,TRBV6-1,CASQSGTPSYEQYF,TGTGCCAGCCAAAGCGGGACACCCTCCTACGAGCAGTACTTC
many,.,TRBJ2-7,TRBV7-8,CASSLETWQYF,TGTGCCAGCAGCTTAGAGACGTGGCAGTACTTC
few,TRBD1,TRBJ2-2,TRBV9,CASSVGGTGGSGELFF,TGTGCCAGCAGCGTCGGGGGGACAGGGGGCTCCGGGGAGCTGTTTTTT
many,TRBD1,TRBJ1-1,TRBV6-1,CASSWVTGGGTEAFF,TGTGCCAGCAGTTGGGTGACAGGGGGTGGCACTGAAGCTTTCTTT
many,.,TRBJ2-1,TRBV28,CASSFRSDLSYNEQFF,TGTGCCAGCAGTTTTCGCAGCGATTTGTCCTACAATGAGCAGTTCTTC
many,.,TRBJ2-3,TRBV10-3,CAISPRAEASTDTQYF,TGTGCCATCAGTCCCCGTGCAGAGGCTAGCACAGATACGCAGTATTTT
.,TRBD1,TRBJ2-5,TRBV7-9,CASSPSSGRGQETQYF,TGTGCCAGCAGCCCCTCGTCGGGCAGGGGGCAAGAGACCCAGTACTTC
few,TRBD1,TRBJ1-3,TRBV24-1,CATSESGTGGNTIYF,TGTGCCACCAGTGAATCCGGGACAGGGGGAAACACCATATATTTT
many,.,TRBJ2-1,TRBV15,CATSRDRNRANEQFF,TGTGCCACCAGCAGAGATCGAAACAGGGCGAATGAGCAGTTCTTC
.,.,TRBJ1-5,TRBV20-1,CSTRGGSNQPQHF,TGCAGTACTAGAGGCGGTAGTAATCAGCCCCAGCATTTT
many,.,TRBJ2-3,TRBV10-1,CASSDGAADTQYF,TGCGCCAGCAGTGACGGGGCGGCGGATACGCAGTATTTT
many,TRBD1,TRBJ1-4,TRBV30,CAATGTGAEKLFF,TGTGCGGCTACGGGGACAGGCGCTGAAAAACTGTTTTTT
.,.,TRBJ2-1,TRBV20-1,CSVFSRSYNEQFF,TGCAGTGTCTTTTCTCGCTCCTACAATGAGCAGTTCTTC
many,.,TRBJ2-7,TRBV24-1,CATSSETGTATYEQYF,TGTGCCACCAGCTCAGAGACCGGGACCGCTACCTACGAGCAGTACTTC
many,.,TRBJ2-7,TRBV7-2,CASSLVPGAYEQYF,TGTGCCAGCAGCTTAGTTCCGGGGGCCTACGAGCAGTACTTC
many,.,TRBJ1-1,TRBV28,CASSTYFGRNTEAFF,TGTGCCAGCAGTACCTATTTCGGGAGGAACACTGAAGCTTTCTTT
many,.,TRBJ2-3,TRBV29-1,CSVEVSTDTQYF,TGCAGCGTTGAAGTCAGCACAGATACGCAGTATTTT
many,.,TRBJ1-2,TRBV6-1,CASTESSGYGYTF,TGTGCCAGCACGGAGTCTTCGGGCTATGGCTACACCTTC
many,.,TRBJ1-2,TRBV6-2/TRBV6-3,CASSYWQGNYGYTF,TGTGCCAGCAGTTACTGGCAGGGAAACTATGGCTACACCTTC
many,TRBD1,TRBJ2-7,TRBV12-3/TRBV12-4,CASRTGGGEQYF,TGTGCCAGCAGGACAGGGGGAGGCGAGCAGTACTTC
many,.,TRBJ2-7,TRBV18,CASSPWTDEQYF,TGTGCCAGCTCACCATGGACAGACGAGCAGTACTTC
many,.,TRBJ1-1,TRBV5-8,CASSLGGTAHTEAFF,TGTGCCAGCAGCTTGGGGGGAACGGCGCACACTGAAGCTTTCTTT
few,TRBD1,TRBJ2-3,TRBV28,CASTRTGTDTQYF,TGTGCCAGCACCCGGACAGGAACAGATACGCAGTATTTT
many,.,TRBJ2-5,TRBV28,CASSLRVDLQETQYF,TGTGCCAGCAGTTTGCGAGTGGACCTCCAAGAGACCCAGTACTTC
many,TRBD2,TRBJ2-5,TRBV2,CASSTTSGAYQETQYF,TGTGCCAGCAGTACCACTAGCGGGGCCTACCAAGAGACCCAGTACTTC
.,.,TRBJ1-2,TRBV10-2,CASSDGGFYGYTF,TGCGCCAGCAGTGACGGGGGTTTTTATGGCTACACCTTC
many,TRBD1,TRBJ2-7,TRBV7-9,CASRRDRGHYEQYF,TGTGCCAGCAGGAGGGACAGGGGGCACTACGAGCAGTACTTC
few,TRBD1,TRBJ2-1,TRBV7-2,CASTGTGQVYEQFF,TGTGCCAGCACCGGGACAGGACAAGTATATGAGCAGTTCTTC
many,TRBD2,TRBJ2-1,TRBV29-1,CSVEPGGPESYNEQFF,TGCAGCGTTGAGCCGGGAGGGCCTGAATCCTACAATGAGCAGTTCTTC
many,.,TRBJ1-1,TRBV3-1,CASSPGEGGTEAFF,TGTGCCAGCAGCCCCGGAGAGGGTGGCACTGAAGCTTTCTTT
.,.,TRBJ2-5,TRBV14,CASSQGRIETQYF,TGTGCCAGCAGCCAAGGTAGAATAGAGACCCAGTACTTC
many,.,TRBJ2-7,TRBV11-2,CASSLVFAYEQYF,TGTGCCAGCAGCTTAGTTTTCGCCTACGAGCAGTACTTC
.,TRBD1,TRBJ1-5,TRBV20-1,CSARTGDQPQHF,TGCAGTGCTAGGACAGGGGATCAGCCCCAGCATTTT
many,.,TRBJ2-7,TRBV6-2/TRBV6-3,CASRTGATYEQYF,TGTGCCAGCAGGACAGGAGCCACCTACGAGCAGTACTTC
many,.,TRBJ2-2,TRBV6-1,CASKAQDTNTGELFF,TGTGCCTCCAAAGCCCAGGACACGAACACCGGGGAGCTGTTTTTT
few,.,TRBJ2-7,TRBV5-1,CASRTVGVTFYEQYF,TGCGCCAGCAGGACTGTTGGGGTTACCTTCTACGAGCAGTACTTC
many,TRBD1,TRBJ1-5,TRBV6-1,CASREGQVFNQPQHF,TGTGCCAGTCGTGAAGGACAGGTTTTCAATCAGCCCCAGCATTTT
.,TRBD1,TRBJ1-4,TRBV30,CAGGQGAGEKLFF,TGTGCCGGGGGACAGGGTGCCGGTGAAAAACTGTTTTTT
many,.,TRBJ2-1,TRBV6-1,CASRHSEGSYNEQFF,TGTGCCAGCAGACACTCGGAGGGCTCCTACAATGAGCAGTTCTTC
many,TRBD1,TRBJ1-5,TRBV2,CASSDSGQLNQPQHF,TGTGCCAGCAGTGACTCGGGACAGCTGAATCAGCCCCAGCATTTT
many,.,TRBJ2-1,TRBV28,CASSFPTSMGSNEQFF,TGTGCCAGCAGTTTCCCGACTAGTATGGGTAGCAATGAGCAGTTCTTC
many,.,TRBJ1-3,TRBV12-3/TRBV12-4,CASSFRGLHLPSGNTIYF,TGTGCCAGCAGTTTTCGGGGCCTCCATCTCCCGTCTGGAAACACCATATATTTT
few,.,TRBJ1-5,TRBV30,CAWGHAASSNQPQHF,TGTGCCTGGGGACACGCGGCCTCTAGCAATCAGCCCCAGCATTTT
few,.,TRBJ2-3,TRBV20-1,CSASVVGDTQYF,TGCAGTGCTAGCGTGGTTGGGGATACGCAGTATTTT